These T cell receptor beta chains were read from a single sample in a study of blood T cell repertoires in COVID-19. Clones were read by immunoSEQ multiplex PCR, and TCRdb kept only the in-frame ones, dropping some. The sample holds roughly 200,000 clones, roughly 90% seen once. Sequenced: peripheral blood. These receptors came from a woman aged 40 to 50 who had recovered from COVID-19. Both conserved end residues are part of each CDR3. The listing skips clone size in some rows; elsewhere it reads once, few, many or a size class.

clone size,J gene,V gene,CDR3 protein
-,TRBJ1-5,TRBV7-9,CASSPDSHQPQHF
-,TRBJ2-7,TRBV28,CASSLAGLSYEQYF
once,TRBJ2-3,TRBV5-1,CASSPGQNTDTQYF
-,TRBJ2-7,TRBV14,CASSQTGGFFGNEQYF
-,TRBJ2-3,TRBV6-5,CASSPGQNTDTQYF
-,TRBJ2-3,TRBV7-9,CASSRQGSSTDTQYF
few,TRBJ1-5,TRBV28,CASGLGNQPQHF
-,TRBJ2-1,TRBV18,CASSPLRSGQEQFF
once,TRBJ2-1,TRBV2,CASSEAGLAGYNEQFF
-,TRBJ2-2,TRBV5-6,CASSQRLAELNTGELFF
-,TRBJ2-1,TRBV3-1/TRBV3-2,CASSPPQGYNEQFF
-,TRBJ1-1,TRBV12-3/TRBV12-4,CASSFRVEAFF
-,TRBJ2-1,TRBV5-1,CASSSIEAGDEQFF
-,TRBJ1-4,TRBV11-2,CASSAGSGWTNEKLFF
-,TRBJ1-1,TRBV19,CASSIGTGGNTEAFF
-,TRBJ1-5,TRBV6-5,CASRGGHYSNQPQHF
-,TRBJ2-5,TRBV3-1/TRBV3-2,CASSLGAGGETQYF
once,TRBJ2-2,TRBV9,CASSVYLNTGELFF